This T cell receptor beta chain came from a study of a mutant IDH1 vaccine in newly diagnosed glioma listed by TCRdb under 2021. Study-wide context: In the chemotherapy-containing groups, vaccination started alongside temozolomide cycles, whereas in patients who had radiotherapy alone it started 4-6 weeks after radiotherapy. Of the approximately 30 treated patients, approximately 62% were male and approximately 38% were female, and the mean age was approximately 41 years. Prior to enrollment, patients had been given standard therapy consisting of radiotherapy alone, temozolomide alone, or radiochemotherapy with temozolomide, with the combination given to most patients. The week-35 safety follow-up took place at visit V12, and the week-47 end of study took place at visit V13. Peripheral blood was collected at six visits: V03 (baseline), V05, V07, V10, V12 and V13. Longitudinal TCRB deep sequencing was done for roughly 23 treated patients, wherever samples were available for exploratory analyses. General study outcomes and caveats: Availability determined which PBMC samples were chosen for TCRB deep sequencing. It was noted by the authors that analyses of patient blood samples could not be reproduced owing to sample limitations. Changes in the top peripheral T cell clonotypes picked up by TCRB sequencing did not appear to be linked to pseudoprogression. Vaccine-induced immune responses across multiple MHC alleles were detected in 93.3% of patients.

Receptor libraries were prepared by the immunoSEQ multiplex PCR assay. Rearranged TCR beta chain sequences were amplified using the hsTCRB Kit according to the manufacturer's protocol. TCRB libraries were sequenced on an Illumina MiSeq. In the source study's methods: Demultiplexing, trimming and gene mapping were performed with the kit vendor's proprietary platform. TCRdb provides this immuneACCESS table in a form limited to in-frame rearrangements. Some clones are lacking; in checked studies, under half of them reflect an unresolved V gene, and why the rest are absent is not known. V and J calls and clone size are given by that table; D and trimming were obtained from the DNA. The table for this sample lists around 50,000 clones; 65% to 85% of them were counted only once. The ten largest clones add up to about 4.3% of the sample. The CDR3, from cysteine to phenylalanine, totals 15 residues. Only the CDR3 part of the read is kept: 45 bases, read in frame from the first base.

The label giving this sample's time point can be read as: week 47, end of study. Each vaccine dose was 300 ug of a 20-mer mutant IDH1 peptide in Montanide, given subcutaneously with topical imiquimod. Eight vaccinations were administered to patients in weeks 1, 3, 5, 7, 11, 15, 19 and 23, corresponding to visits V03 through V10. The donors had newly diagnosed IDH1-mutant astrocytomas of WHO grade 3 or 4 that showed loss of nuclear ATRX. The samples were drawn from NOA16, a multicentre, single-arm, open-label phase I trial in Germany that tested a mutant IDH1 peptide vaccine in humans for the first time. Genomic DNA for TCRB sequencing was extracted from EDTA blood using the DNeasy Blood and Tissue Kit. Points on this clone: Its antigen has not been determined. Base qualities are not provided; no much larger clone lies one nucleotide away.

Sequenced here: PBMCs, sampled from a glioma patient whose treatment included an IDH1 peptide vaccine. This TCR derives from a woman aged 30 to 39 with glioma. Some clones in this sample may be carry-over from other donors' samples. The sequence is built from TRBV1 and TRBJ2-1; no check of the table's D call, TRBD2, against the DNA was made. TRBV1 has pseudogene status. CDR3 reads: CTSSLDYPGGNEQFF. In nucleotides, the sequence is TGCACCAGCAGCCTCGACTACCCCGGGGGGAATGAGCAGTTCTTC.